The 19 T cell receptor beta chains presented below share a single source sample, sequenced in a study of identical twins. TCRdb analysed the 5' RACE reads with MiXCR anew, one entry per CDR3 protein. The sample holds hundreds of thousands of distinct CDR3 sequences, around a sixth seen once. The sample was also linked to a second study, of T cells expressing NK-cell markers.

The material sequenced was PBMCs. Source of these receptors: a woman aged 18-35 years in good health.

As concerns this clonotype: One end of the junction varies from germline; a read error may be responsible. J is TRBJ1-5 and V is TRBV7-7; D uncertain. Germline CDR1 and CDR2: SSHAT and FNYEAQ (reference sequence). The CDR3 has 13 residues. The CDR3 reads CASRPGRNQPQHF. The CDR3 coding sequence is TGTGCTAGCAGACCCGGACGGAATCAGCCCCAGCATTTT.

The rearrangement uses TRBV30 and TRBJ2-5, with 8 bases that match TRBD2. The CDR3 consists of 12 residues. After removal of 2 bases from V and 5 bases from J, the junction contained 1 base not matched to a gene. Germline CDR1 is GTSNPN and CDR2 is SVGIG (reference sequence). The CDR3 protein is CAWSSGSETQYF. The DNA for the CDR3 is TGTGCCTGGAGTAGCGGGAGTGAGACCCAGTACTTC.

This clonotype was recorded at least ten times. The CDR3 sequence: CASSLRDSPYEQYF. Written as DNA, the CDR3 is TGTGCCAGCAGCTTAAGGGACTCTCCCTACGAGCAGTACTTC. This chain uses TRBV7-2 with TRBJ2-7; possible D gene TRBD2, 6 bases. Germline V gene sequence: CDR1 SGHTA, CDR2 FQGNSA. The CDR3 is 14 amino acids. The V and J ends lost 2 bases and 2 bases respectively, with 10 bases between them.

The chain joins TRBV29-1 to TRBJ2-6, with D hard to call. V was pared by 4 bases and J by 2 bases, with 6 bases between. Looked up from germline, CDR1 is SQVTM and CDR2 is ANQGSEA. The CDR3 contains 13 residues. The CDR3 region has the DNA TGCAGCGTTGGGCGCGCTGGGGCCAACGTCCTGACTTTC. Translation gives CSVGRAGANVLTF.

This clonotype appeared a few times. The rearrangement uses TRBV12-3 or TRBV12-4 and TRBJ2-7, with D hard to call. CDR3 length: 14 amino acids. Trimming removed 3 bases from V and 1 base from J, with 10 bases in between. CDR3 loop: CASSFSDGSYEQYF. CDR3 DNA: TGTGCCAGCAGTTTTTCGGACGGATCCTACGAGCAGTACTTC.

This clonotype has just a few counts. This chain uses TRBV7-6 with TRBJ2-5, with 10 bases fitting TRBD1. This CDR3 is built from 15 residues. Trimming at V came to 5 bases and at J to 2 bases, leaving 5 bases not matched to a gene. The germline V gene has CDR1 SGHVS and CDR2 FNYEAQ. DNA for the CDR3: TGTGCCAGCAGCGGCTGGACAGGGGGACAAGAGACCCAGTACTTC. This encodes CASSGWTGGQETQYF.

The rearrangement links TRBV6-2 or TRBV6-3 to TRBJ1-2; D perhaps matches TRBD1 (5 bases). V lost 2 bases, J lost 2 bases, and 15 bases lay in between. Looked up from germline, CDR1 is MNHEY and CDR2 is SVGEGT. The CDR3 spans 16 residues. This CDR3 is CASSYPPGRANYGYTF. The CDR3, as DNA: TGTGCCAGCAGTTACCCACCGGGACGGGCGAACTATGGCTACACCTTC.

Here the CDR3 DNA reads TGTGCCAGCGGTACGACTAGCGGGGCTACCTACAATGAGCAGTTCTTC. Its translation: CASGTTSGATYNEQFF. The gene calls are TRBV27 and TRBJ2-1; 11 nucleotides line up with TRBD2. V lost 8 bases and J lost 2; bases outside the gene matches: 8. Germline V lookup: CDR1 MNHEY, CDR2 SMNVEV (reference sequence). The CDR3 is 16 residues long.

This clonotype has just a few counts. Possible read error: a much larger clone is one base away. The chain has TRBV6-5 and TRBJ2-3; D not certain. The CDR3 runs 14 residues. Germline V gene data show CDR1 as MNHEY and CDR2 as SVGAGI. V was trimmed by 1 base and J by 0 bases, leaving 5 bases between them. In nucleotides, the CDR3 is TGTGCCAGCAGTTACTTGGGGAGCACAGATACGCAGTATTTT. The encoded protein is CASSYLGSTDTQYF.

V and J are TRBV20-1 and TRBJ2-7; D remains ambiguous. CDR3 length: 11 residues. V gave up 3 bases and J gave up 3 bases, with 6 bases separating them. The V gene's germline CDR1 is DFQATT and CDR2 SNEGSKA (reference sequence). The CDR3 reads CSARNNYEQYF. In DNA form, the CDR3 reads TGCAGTGCTAGGAACAACTACGAGCAGTACTTC.

In nucleotides, the CDR3 is TGCAGTGCCCTCGGACAGGGCTCCCACTACTATGGCTACACCTTC. Amino acid sequence: CSALGQGSHYYGYTF. This sequence joins TRBV20-1 and TRBJ1-2; 8 bases line up with TRBD1. The germline gives CDR1 DFQATT, CDR2 SNEGSKA (reference sequence). There are 15 residues in the CDR3. V shed 6 bases, J shed 3 bases, and the junction held 12 bases outside the gene matches.

This clonotype showed up just a few times. CDR3 bases: TGTGCCAGCAGCTTCGGCGCACTCGAGCAGTACTTC. It codes for CASSFGALEQYF. The chain combines TRBV14 with TRBJ2-7; no clear D. V lost 5 bases and J lost 6, with 11 bases in between. This CDR3 region has 12 residues. Per germline, CDR1 SGHDN and CDR2 FVKESK.

The table lists this clonotype with many counts. The chain combines TRBV9 with TRBJ2-5, with D possibly matching TRBD1 (6 bases). The V gene lost 2 bases and the J gene lost 4 bases, with 9 bases spanning the gap. This CDR3 is built from 13 residues. The V gene's germline CDR1 is SGDLS and CDR2 YYNGEE. The CDR3 is CASSVQGRETQYF. CDR3 in DNA: TGTGCCAGCAGCGTCCAGGGGAGAGAGACCCAGTACTTC.

This clonotype was observed at least ten times. The rearrangement links TRBV7-9 to TRBJ2-1; D uncertain. Germline loops: CDR1 SEHNR, CDR2 FQNEAQ (reference sequence). CDR3 size: 14 residues. V was trimmed by 8 bases and J by 1 base, leaving 12 bases between them. CDR3 loop: CASSFQRSYNEQFF. CDR3 coding DNA: TGTGCCAGCTCCTTCCAGAGGTCCTACAATGAGCAGTTCTTC.

In this sample, this clonotype turned up many times. This rearrangement joins TRBV25-1 to TRBJ2-3, with 12 bases identical to TRBD2. The CDR3 extends over 15 amino acids. The V gene end was trimmed by 6 bases and the J gene end by 5 bases; junction bases not matched to a gene: 6. Germline V gives CDR1 MGHDK, CDR2 SYGVNS. The CDR3, as DNA: TGTGCCAGCAGCGCGACTAGCGGGGGTGGAGATACGCAGTATTTT. Encoded protein: CASSATSGGGDTQYF. Filled out from reference TRBV25-1 and TRBJ2-3, the complete variable domain reads EADIYQTPRYLVIGTGKKITLECSQTMGHDKMYWYQQDPGMELHLIHYSYGVNSTEKGDLSSESTVSRIRTEHFPLTLESARPSHTSQYLCASSATSGGGDTQYFGPGTRLTVL.

This clonotype came up a few times. The V call is TRBV3-1, the J call TRBJ2-1; D is uncertain. The CDR3 runs to 13 residues. Per germline, CDR1 LGHDT and CDR2 YNNKEL (reference sequence). V was trimmed by 1 base and J by 10 bases, leaving 11 bases between them. In nucleotides, the CDR3 is TGTGCCAGCAGCCAAGGTTCCTCCCCAGAGCAGTTCTTC. Translating it yields CASSQGSSPEQFF.

The chain combines TRBV7-9 with TRBJ2-7; the D call may be TRBD1 or TRBD2 (5 bases each). The CDR3 has 15 amino acids. From germline, CDR1 is SEHNR and CDR2 FQNEAQ (reference sequence). V was clipped by 3 bases and J by 2 bases, with 14 bases between them. In DNA, the CDR3 is TGTGCCAGCAGCTTGACCCGGGGCGAAGCCTACGAGCAGTACTTC. Residues: CASSLTRGEAYEQYF.

V usage is TRBV27 and J usage is TRBJ1-2; maybe TRBD1 (5 bases). Germline CDR1 reads MNHEY; CDR2 reads SMNVEV (reference sequence). With 5 bases removed from V and 4 bases from J, the gap between germline ends came to 20 bases. The CDR3 has 16 residues. CDR3 sequence reads: CASSPAGGTNPYGYTF. CDR3 DNA sequence: TGTGCCAGCAGTCCAGCAGGAGGGACCAACCCCTATGGCTACACCTTC.

This clonotype turned up a few times. This chain connects TRBV5-1 to TRBJ2-2; maybe TRBD2 (6 bases). The CDR3 spans 15 residues. CDR1 is SGHRS and CDR2 is YFSETQ in the germline V gene. V was trimmed by 2 bases and J by 4 bases, leaving 12 bases between them. The DNA of the CDR3 is TGCGCCAGCAGCTTTCGGGCCGGGGGCACCGGGGAGCTGTTTTTT. Translation: CASSFRAGGTGELFF.